Below, 10 T cell receptor beta chains from the same sample are listed, as sequenced in a study of blood T cell repertoires in COVID-19. TCRdb keeps only in-frame clones here, not all; method: immunoSEQ multiplex PCR. The profile covers about 88,000 clones, with about 88% appearing a single time and 2.9% taken by the ten largest. The source material was peripheral blood. Receptors originate from a woman of 80 years or more with acute or convalescent COVID-19.

The chain is built from TRBV19 and TRBJ1-5; 7 nucleotides align to TRBD1. CDR1 is LNHDA and CDR2 is SQIVND in the germline V gene (reference sequence). V lost 4 bases, J lost 4 bases, and 4 bases stayed unmatched. The CDR3 spans 14 residues. The CDR3 sequence is CASSTTGTNQPQHF. DNA of the CDR3: TGTGCCAGTAGTACGACAGGGACAAATCAGCCCCAGCATTTT.

This sequence joins TRBV24-1 and TRBJ2-3, with 9 bases lining up with TRBD2. V lost 5 bases and J lost 6; bases outside the gene matches: 5. The CDR3 contains 14 residues. From germline, CDR1 is KGHDR and CDR2 SFDVKD. CDR3 amino acids: CATSAAGGWDTQYF. CDR3 sequence (DNA): TGTGCCACCAGTGCCGCGGGGGGGTGGGATACGCAGTATTTT.

The chain is built from TRBV6-1 and TRBJ2-1; a possible D gene is TRBD2 (7 bases). The ends were cut back, 1 base at V and 3 bases at J, with 16 bases in the middle. The CDR3 covers 17 residues. Germline V gene lookup returns CDR1 MNHNS and CDR2 SASEGT. The chain's CDR3 is CASSEVRRGGFYNEQFF. In nucleotides, the CDR3 is TGTGCCAGCAGTGAAGTTCGAAGGGGGGGATTCTACAATGAGCAGTTCTTC.

J is TRBJ1-1 and V is TRBV10-3; D ambiguous. The CDR3 sequence is 14 residues long. Between the trimmed V and J ends, which lost 0 bases and 1 base, there was a span of 6 bases. Germline CDR1 is ENHRY and CDR2 is SYGVKD. Written as DNA, the CDR3 is TGTGCCATCAGTGAGTCAATCCAGAACACTGAAGCTTTCTTT. Residues: CAISESIQNTEAFF.

This clone was found once. V gene TRBV28 combines with J gene TRBJ1-1; D not resolved. Trimming shortened V by 2 bases and J by 2 bases, and 6 bases separated the two germline ends. The V gene's germline CDR1 is MDHEN and CDR2 SYDVKM. The CDR3 length is 13 residues. Here the CDR3 reads CASSLSINTEAFF. In DNA form, the CDR3 reads TGTGCCAGCAGTTTAAGCATAAACACTGAAGCTTTCTTT.

The chain has TRBV20-1 and TRBJ1-2; D unresolved. Deletions cut 6 bases from V and 6 bases from J, with 11 bases between. The CDR3 runs 11 residues. The germline V gene has CDR1 DFQATT and CDR2 SNEGSKA (reference sequence). The CDR3 loop reads CSASPGDGYTF. The DNA of the CDR3 is TGCAGTGCGTCCCCCGGGGATGGCTACACCTTC.

Turning to this clone: The same CDR3 also results from other DNA sequences found in this sample. The rearrangement uses TRBV7-9 and TRBJ1-6; a weak D match, TRBD1 (6 bases). The CDR3 sequence is 15 residues long. Germline CDR1 reads SEHNR; CDR2 reads FQNEAQ (reference sequence). Trimming shortened V by 3 bases and J by 1 base, and 7 bases separated the two germline ends. CDR3 nucleotide sequence: TGTGCCAGCAGCTTGGGACAATCCTATAATTCACCCCTCCACTTT. Translation: CASSLGQSYNSPLHF. Variable domain in full (rest from reference TRBV7-9 and TRBJ1-6): DTGVSQNPRHKITKRGQNVTFRCDPISEHNRLYWYRQTLGQGPEFLTYFQNEAQLEKSRLLSDRFSAERPKGSFSTLEIQRTEQGDSAMYLCASSLGQSYNSPLHFGNGTRLTVT.

This chain uses TRBV5-1 with TRBJ1-6; 7 bases agree with TRBD1. V was clipped by 2 bases and J by 7 bases; unmatched bases: 9. The germline CDR1 and CDR2 sequences are SGHRS and YFSETQ. The CDR3 is made up of 16 amino acids. CDR3 amino acids: CASSFQGEVGNSPLHF. The CDR3 DNA reads TGCGCCAGCAGCTTCCAGGGGGAAGTGGGGAATTCACCCCTCCACTTT.

The genes are TRBV28 and TRBJ1-3; D unresolved. Trimming stripped 6 bases from V and 0 bases from J, with 12 bases between. This CDR3 comprises 15 residues. Per the germline V gene, CDR1 is MDHEN and CDR2 is SYDVKM. CDR3 amino acids: CASSSQTSSGNTIYF. CDR3 coding DNA: TGTGCCAGCAGCTCTCAAACGAGCTCTGGAAACACCATATATTTT.

V usage is TRBV6-2 or TRBV6-3 and J usage is TRBJ2-5, with a tentative D call TRBD1 (5 bases). Trimming removed 6 bases at V and 4 bases at J, with 15 bases between. Germline CDR1 is MNHEY and CDR2 is SVGEGT. This CDR3 has 14 residues. For the CDR3, the DNA is TGTGCCAGCAGCCAAACAGGCCTCACAGAGACCCAGTACTTC. It yields the protein CASSQTGLTETQYF.